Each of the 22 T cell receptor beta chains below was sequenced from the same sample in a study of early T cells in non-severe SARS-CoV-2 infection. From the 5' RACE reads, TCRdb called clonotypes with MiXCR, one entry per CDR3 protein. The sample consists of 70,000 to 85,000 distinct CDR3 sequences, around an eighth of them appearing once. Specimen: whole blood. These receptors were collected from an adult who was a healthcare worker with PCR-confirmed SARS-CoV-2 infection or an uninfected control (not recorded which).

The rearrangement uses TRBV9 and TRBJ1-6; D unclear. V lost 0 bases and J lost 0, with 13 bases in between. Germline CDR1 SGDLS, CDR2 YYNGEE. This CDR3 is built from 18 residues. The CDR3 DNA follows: TGTGCCAGCAGCGTAGTAGAGAGGTCGAGCTCCTATAATTCACCCCTCCACTTT. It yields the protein CASSVVERSSSYNSPLHF.

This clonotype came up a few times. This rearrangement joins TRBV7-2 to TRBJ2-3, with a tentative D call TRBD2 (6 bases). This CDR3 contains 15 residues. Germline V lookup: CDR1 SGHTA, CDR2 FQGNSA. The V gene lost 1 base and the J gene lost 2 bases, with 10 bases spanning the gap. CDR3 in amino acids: CASSLGGDPTDTQYF. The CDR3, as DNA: TGTGCCAGCAGCTTAGGGGGGGATCCCACAGATACGCAGTATTTT.

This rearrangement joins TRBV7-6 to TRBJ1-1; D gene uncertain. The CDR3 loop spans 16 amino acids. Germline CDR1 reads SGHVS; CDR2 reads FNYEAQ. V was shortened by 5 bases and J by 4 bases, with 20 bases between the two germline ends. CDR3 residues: CASSQGPYGESTEAFF. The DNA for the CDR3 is TGTGCCAGCAGCCAAGGCCCTTATGGGGAAAGCACTGAAGCTTTCTTT.

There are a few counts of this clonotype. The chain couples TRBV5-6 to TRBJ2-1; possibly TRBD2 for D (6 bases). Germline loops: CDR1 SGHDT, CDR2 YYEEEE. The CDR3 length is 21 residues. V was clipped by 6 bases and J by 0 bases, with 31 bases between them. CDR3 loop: CASTSRSGTSLFLSSYNEQFF. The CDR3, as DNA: TGTGCCAGCACCTCCAGATCTGGAACTAGCCTCTTTTTGAGCTCCTACAATGAGCAGTTCTTC.

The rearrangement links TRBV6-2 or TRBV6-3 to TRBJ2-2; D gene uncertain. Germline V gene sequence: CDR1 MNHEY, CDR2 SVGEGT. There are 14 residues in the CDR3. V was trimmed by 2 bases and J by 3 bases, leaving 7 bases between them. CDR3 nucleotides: TGTGCCAGCAGTTACATCGGAGACACCGGGGAGCTGTTTTTT. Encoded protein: CASSYIGDTGELFF.

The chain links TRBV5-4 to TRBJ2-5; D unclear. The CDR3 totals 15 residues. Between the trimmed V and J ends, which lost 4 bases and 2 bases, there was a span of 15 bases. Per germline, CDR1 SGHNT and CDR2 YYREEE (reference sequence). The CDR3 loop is CASSRSGVPQETQYF. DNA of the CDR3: TGTGCCAGCAGCCGTTCCGGCGTACCTCAAGAGACCCAGTACTTC.

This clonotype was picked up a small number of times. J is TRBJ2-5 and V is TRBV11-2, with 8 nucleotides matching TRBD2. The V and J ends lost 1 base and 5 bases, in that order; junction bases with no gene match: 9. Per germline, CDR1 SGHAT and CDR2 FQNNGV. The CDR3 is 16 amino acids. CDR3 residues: CASSLVEGLGGETQYF. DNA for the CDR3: TGTGCCAGCAGCTTAGTGGAGGGACTAGGGGGGGAGACCCAGTACTTC.

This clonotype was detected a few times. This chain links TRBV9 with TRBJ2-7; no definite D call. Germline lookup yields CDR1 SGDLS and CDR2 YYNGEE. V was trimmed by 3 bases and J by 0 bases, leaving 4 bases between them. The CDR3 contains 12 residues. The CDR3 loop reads CASSANSYEQYF. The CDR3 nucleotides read TGTGCCAGCAGCGCTAACTCCTACGAGCAGTACTTC.

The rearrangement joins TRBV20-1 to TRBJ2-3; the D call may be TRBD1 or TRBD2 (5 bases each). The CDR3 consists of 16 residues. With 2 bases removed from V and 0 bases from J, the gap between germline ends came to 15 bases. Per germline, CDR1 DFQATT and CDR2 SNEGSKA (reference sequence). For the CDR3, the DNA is TGCAGTGCTAGAAGGGGAGCGGTTACTAGCACAGATACGCAGTATTTT. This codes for CSARRGAVTSTDTQYF.

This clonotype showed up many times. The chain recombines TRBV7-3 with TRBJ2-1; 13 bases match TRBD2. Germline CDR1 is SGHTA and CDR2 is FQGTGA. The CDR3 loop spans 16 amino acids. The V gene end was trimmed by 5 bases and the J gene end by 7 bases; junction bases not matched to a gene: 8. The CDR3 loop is CASSMTSGRPENEQFF. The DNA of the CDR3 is TGTGCCAGCAGCATGACTAGCGGGAGGCCGGAAAATGAGCAGTTCTTC.

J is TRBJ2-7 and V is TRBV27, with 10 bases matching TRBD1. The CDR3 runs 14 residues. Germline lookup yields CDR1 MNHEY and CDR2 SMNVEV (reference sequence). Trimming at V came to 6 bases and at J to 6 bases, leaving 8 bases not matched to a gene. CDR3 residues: CASSDRGPLGEQYF. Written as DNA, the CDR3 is TGTGCCAGCAGCGACAGGGGGCCACTCGGCGAGCAGTACTTC.

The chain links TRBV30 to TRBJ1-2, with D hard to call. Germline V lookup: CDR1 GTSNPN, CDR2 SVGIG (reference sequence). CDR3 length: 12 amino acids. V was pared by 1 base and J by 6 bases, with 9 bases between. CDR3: CAWSGRSHGYTF. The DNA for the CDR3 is TGTGCCTGGAGTGGCCGTTCTCATGGCTACACCTTC.

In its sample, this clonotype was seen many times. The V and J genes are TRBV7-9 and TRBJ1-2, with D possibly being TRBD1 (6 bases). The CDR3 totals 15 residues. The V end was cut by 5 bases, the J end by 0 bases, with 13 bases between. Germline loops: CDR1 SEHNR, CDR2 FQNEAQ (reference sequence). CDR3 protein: CASSNWDTTNYGYTF. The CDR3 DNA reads TGTGCCAGCAGCAATTGGGACACCACTAACTATGGCTACACCTTC.

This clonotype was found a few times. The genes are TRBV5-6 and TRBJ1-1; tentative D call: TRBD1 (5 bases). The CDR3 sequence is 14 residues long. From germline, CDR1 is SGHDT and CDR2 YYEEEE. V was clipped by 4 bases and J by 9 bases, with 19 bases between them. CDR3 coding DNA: TGTGCCAGCAGCCCCGGTGGGGGTTTTCAAAAAGCTTTCTTT. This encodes CASSPGGGFQKAFF.

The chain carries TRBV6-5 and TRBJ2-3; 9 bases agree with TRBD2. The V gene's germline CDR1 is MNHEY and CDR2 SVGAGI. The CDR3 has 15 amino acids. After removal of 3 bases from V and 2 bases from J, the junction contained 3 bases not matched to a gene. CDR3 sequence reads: CASSYLAGLTDTQYF. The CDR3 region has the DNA TGTGCCAGCAGTTATCTAGCGGGACTCACAGATACGCAGTATTTT.

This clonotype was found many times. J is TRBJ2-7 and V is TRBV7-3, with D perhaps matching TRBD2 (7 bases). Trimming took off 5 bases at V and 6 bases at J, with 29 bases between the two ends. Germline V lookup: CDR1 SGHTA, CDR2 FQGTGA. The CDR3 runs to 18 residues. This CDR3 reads CASSQQGTTSGPLSEQYF. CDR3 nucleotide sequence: TGTGCCAGCAGCCAGCAGGGGACTACCTCTGGCCCCCTCTCCGAGCAGTACTTC.

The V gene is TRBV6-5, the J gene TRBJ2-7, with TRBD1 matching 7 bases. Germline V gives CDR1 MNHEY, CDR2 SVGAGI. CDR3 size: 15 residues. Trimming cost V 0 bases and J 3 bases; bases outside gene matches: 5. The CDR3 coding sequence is TGTGCCAGCAGTTACTCGGGGACAGCCAGCTACGAGCAGTACTTC. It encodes CASSYSGTASYEQYF.

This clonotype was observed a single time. In nucleotides, the CDR3 is TGCAGTGCTCATTGGGGGGGCAGGACTGAAGCTTTCTTT. Protein: CSAHWGGRTEAFF. The J gene is TRBJ1-1, the V gene TRBV20-1, with a tentative D call TRBD1 (6 bases). Germline assignment: CDR1 DFQATT and CDR2 SNEGSKA (reference sequence). V was cut by 5 bases and J by 5 bases, with 15 bases left in between. This CDR3 contains 13 residues.

The CDR3 bases are TGTGCCATCAGGGGACAGGGAGTAGATGGCTACACCTTC. Protein: CAIRGQGVDGYTF. This sequence joins TRBV10-3 and TRBJ1-2; 9 nucleotides line up with TRBD1. After removal of 6 bases from V and 6 bases from J, the junction contained 5 bases not matched to a gene. Germline V gene lookup returns CDR1 ENHRY and CDR2 SYGVKD. This CDR3 region has 13 residues.

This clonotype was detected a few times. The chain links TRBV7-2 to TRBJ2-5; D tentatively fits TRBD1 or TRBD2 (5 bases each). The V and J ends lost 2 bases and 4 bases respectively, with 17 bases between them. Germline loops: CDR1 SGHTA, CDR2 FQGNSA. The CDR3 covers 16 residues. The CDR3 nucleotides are TGTGCCAGCAGCTTAAGAGGGGCCCAGTGCATAGAGACCCAGTACTTC. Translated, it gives CASSLRGAQCIETQYF.

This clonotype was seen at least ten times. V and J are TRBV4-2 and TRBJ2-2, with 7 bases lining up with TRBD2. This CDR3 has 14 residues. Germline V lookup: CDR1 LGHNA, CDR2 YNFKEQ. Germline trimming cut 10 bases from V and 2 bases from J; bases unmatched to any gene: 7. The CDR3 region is CATRGGINTGELFF. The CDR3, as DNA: TGTGCCACAAGGGGAGGGATTAACACCGGGGAGCTGTTTTTT.

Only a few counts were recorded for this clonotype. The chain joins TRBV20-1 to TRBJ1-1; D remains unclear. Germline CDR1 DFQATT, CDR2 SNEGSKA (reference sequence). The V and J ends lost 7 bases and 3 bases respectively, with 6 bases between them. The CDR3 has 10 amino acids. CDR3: CSVDYTEAFF. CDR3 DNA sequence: TGCAGTGTTGACTACACTGAAGCTTTCTTT.